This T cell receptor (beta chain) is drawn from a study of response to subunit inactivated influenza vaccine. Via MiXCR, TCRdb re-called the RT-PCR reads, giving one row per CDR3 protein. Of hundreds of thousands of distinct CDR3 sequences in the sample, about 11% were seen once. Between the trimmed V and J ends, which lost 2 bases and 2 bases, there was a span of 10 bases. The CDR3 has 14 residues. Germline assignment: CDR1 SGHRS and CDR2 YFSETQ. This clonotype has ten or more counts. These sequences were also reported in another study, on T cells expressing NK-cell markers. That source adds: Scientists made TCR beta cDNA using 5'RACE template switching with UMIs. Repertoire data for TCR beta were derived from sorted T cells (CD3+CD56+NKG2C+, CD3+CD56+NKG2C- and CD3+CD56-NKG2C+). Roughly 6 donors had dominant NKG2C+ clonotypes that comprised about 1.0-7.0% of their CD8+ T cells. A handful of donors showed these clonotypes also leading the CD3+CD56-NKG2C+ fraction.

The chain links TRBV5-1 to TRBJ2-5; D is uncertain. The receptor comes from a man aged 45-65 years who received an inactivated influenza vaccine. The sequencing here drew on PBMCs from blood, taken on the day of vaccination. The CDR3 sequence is CASSLENTQETQYF. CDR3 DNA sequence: TGCGCCAGCAGCTTAGAAAACACTCAAGAGACCCAGTACTTC.